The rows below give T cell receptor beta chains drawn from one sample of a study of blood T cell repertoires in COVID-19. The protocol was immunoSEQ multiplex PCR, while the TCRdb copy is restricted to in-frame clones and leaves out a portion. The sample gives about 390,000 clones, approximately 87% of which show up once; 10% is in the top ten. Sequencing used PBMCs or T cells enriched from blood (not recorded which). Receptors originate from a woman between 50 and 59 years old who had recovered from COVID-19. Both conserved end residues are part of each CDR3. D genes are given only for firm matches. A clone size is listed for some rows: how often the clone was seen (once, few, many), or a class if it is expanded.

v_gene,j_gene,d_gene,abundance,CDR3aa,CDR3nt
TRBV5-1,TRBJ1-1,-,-,CASSLEGGSAFF,TGCGCCAGCAGCTTGGAGGGAGGAAGCGCTTTCTTT
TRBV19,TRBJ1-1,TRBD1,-,CASRRDRGQPNEAFF,TGTGCCAGTAGACGGGACAGGGGGCAACCAAATGAAGCTTTCTTT
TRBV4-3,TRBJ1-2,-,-,CASSQDLWDISNYGYTF,TGCGCCAGCAGCCAAGATTTGTGGGACATCTCTAACTATGGCTACACCTTC
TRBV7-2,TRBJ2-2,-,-,CASSLAGANTGELFF,TGTGCCAGCAGCTTAGCCGGGGCGAACACCGGGGAGCTGTTTTTT
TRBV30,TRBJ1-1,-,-,CAWSERTEAFF,TGTGCCTGGAGTGAGAGAACTGAAGCTTTCTTT
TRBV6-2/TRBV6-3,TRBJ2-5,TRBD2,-,CASSYPEASGGQETQYF,TGTGCCAGCAGTTACCCGGAGGCTAGCGGGGGGCAAGAGACCCAGTACTTC
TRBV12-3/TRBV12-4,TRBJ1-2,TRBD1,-,CAGQGDPFGGYTF,TGTGCCGGACAGGGGGATCCCTTTGGTGGCTACACCTTC
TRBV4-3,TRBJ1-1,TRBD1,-,CASSQDRALNTEAFF,TGCGCCAGCAGCCAGGACAGGGCTTTGAACACTGAAGCTTTCTTT
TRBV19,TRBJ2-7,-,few,CASSPQGYEQYF,TGTGCCAGTAGTCCTCAGGGCTACGAGCAGTACTTC
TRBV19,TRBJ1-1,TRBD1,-,CASRRTGTTEAFF,TGTGCCAGTAGGAGGACAGGGACCACTGAAGCTTTCTTT
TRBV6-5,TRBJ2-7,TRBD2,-,CASSYSSGGAYEQYF,TGTGCCAGCAGTTACTCTAGCGGGGGGGCTTACGAGCAGTACTTC
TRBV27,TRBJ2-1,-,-,CASSSRRTAWDEQFF,TGTGCCAGCAGTTCACGACGGACAGCGTGGGATGAGCAGTTCTTC
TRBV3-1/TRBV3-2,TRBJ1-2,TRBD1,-,CASSPHPGQGYLGYTF,TGTGCCAGCAGCCCCCATCCGGGACAGGGGTACCTTGGCTACACCTTC
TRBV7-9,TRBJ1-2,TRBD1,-,CASSPEPGQGSRGYTF,TGTGCCAGCAGCCCTGAACCGGGACAGGGGTCGAGAGGCTACACCTTC
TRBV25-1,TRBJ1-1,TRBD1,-,CASSGTGWNTEAFF,TGTGCCAGCAGTGGGACAGGCTGGAACACTGAAGCTTTCTTT
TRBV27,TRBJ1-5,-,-,CASRAPGGGNQPQHF,TGTGCCAGCAGAGCCCCGGGGGGTGGCAATCAGCCCCAGCATTTT
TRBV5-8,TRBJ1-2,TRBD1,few,CASSLGVRGSSYGYTF,TGTGCCAGCAGCTTGGGGGTCAGGGGGTCCTCCTATGGCTACACCTTC
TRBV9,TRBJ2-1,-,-,CASSVGIDYEQFF,TGTGCCAGCAGCGTAGGTATTGACTATGAGCAGTTCTTC
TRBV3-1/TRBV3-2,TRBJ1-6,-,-,CASSNEATGPPPLHF,TGTGCCAGCAGTAATGAGGCCACGGGTCCCCCACCCCTCCACTTT
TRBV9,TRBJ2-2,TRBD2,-,CASSVQGLAGELSPTGELFF,TGTGCCAGCAGCGTCCAGGGACTAGCGGGGGAACTCTCGCCCACCGGGGAGCTGTTTTTT
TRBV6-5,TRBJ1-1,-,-,CASSFQLNTEAFF,TGTGCCAGCAGTTTCCAGTTGAACACTGAAGCTTTCTTT
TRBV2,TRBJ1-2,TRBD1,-,CASKKWDRGNYGYTF,TGTGCCAGCAAAAAGTGGGACAGGGGTAACTATGGCTACACCTTC
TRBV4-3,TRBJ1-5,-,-,CASSQDNNPGSLNQPQHF,TGCGCCAGCAGCCAAGATAATAACCCGGGGAGCCTCAATCAGCCCCAGCATTTT
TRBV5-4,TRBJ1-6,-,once,CASSLQANSPLHF,TGTGCCAGCAGCTTGCAGGCGAATTCACCCCTCCACTTT
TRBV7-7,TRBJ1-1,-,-,CASSLPPRGNITEAFF,TGTGCTAGCAGCTTACCTCCTCGGGGAAACATTACTGAAGCTTTCTTT
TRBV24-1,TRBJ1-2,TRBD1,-,CATSEGTGGVDGYTF,TGTGCCACCAGTGAGGGGACAGGGGGCGTGGATGGCTACACCTTC
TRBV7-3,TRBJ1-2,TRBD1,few,CASSADRGGGYTF,TGTGCCAGCAGCGCCGACAGGGGTGGCGGCTACACCTTC
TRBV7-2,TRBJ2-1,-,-,CASSLGRSYNEQFF,TGTGCCAGCAGCTTGGGGCGATCCTACAATGAGCAGTTCTTC
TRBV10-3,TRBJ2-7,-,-,CATETLREQYF,TGTGCCACCGAAACCTTGAGGGAGCAGTACTTC
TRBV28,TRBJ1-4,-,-,CASSLITGMGEKLFF,TGTGCCAGCAGTCTTATTACAGGGATGGGTGAAAAACTGTTTTTT
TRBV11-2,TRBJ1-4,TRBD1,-,CASSFRTGSNEKLFF,TGTGCCAGCAGCTTTCGGACAGGCTCTAATGAAAAACTGTTTTTT
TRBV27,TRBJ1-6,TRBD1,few,CASSFHLRQGNSPLHF,TGTGCCAGCAGTTTTCATCTCCGACAGGGAAATTCACCCCTCCACTTT
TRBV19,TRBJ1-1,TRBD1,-,CASSLWAGGGIPMNTEAFF,TGTGCCAGTAGCTTATGGGCAGGGGGCGGAATACCGATGAACACTGAAGCTTTCTTT
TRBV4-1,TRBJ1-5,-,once,CASSQEWGDQPQHF,TGCGCCAGCAGCCAAGAGTGGGGGGATCAGCCCCAGCATTTT
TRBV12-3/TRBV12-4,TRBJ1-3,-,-,CASSPTGNTIYF,TGTGCCAGCAGCCCCACTGGAAACACCATATATTTT
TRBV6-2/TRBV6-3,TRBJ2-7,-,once,CASSYGGNEQYF,TGTGCCAGCAGTTACGGGGGGAACGAGCAGTACTTC
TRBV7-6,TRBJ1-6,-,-,CASSLAPGSQLSPLHF,TGTGCCAGCAGCTTAGCTCCGGGTTCCCAACTGTCACCCCTCCACTTT
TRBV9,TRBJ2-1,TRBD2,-,CASSASSGIYNEQFF,TGTGCCAGCAGCGCCAGTAGCGGGATATACAATGAGCAGTTCTTC
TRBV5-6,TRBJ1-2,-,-,CASSTGQDYGYTF,TGTGCCAGCAGCACCGGACAAGACTATGGCTACACCTTC
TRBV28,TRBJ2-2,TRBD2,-,CASSLFSGGAGTGELFF,TGTGCCAGCAGTTTATTTAGCGGGGGGGCAGGCACCGGGGAGCTGTTTTTT
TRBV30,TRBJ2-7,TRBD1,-,CAWSRGTGNHEQYF,TGTGCCTGGTCCCGCGGGACAGGGAACCACGAGCAGTACTTC
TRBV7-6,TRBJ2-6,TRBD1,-,CASSLLSGTGVSGANVLTF,TGTGCCAGCAGCTTACTATCGGGGACAGGGGTCTCTGGGGCCAACGTCCTGACTTTC